This record looks at one T cell receptor beta chain sequence and its context. Its specificity is unknown. The CDR3 is made up of 14 amino acids. V was pared by 10 bases and J by 9 bases, with 19 bases between. The sample belongs to a study of early T cells in non-severe SARS-CoV-2 infection. Study information: RNA in bulk from unsorted whole blood was sequenced, and chains were unpaired. Study outcomes and limitations: Anti-spike CD8 specificities were favored by VDJdb matching, whose results missed private and CD4 specificities.

Tagging with unique molecular identifiers was applied to individual cDNA molecules. TCRdb used MiXCR to reprocess the 5' RACE reads, holding one entry per CDR3 protein. This sample yields 60,000 to 75,000 distinct CDR3 sequences, of which approximately 12% are seen a single time; roughly 7% belongs to the top ten. The chain employs TRBV12-3 or TRBV12-4 and TRBJ1-6; possibly TRBD1 for D (6 bases). The sequence came from an adult who was a healthcare worker with PCR-confirmed SARS-CoV-2 infection or an uninfected control (not recorded which). The sequenced sample was whole blood. The CDR3 nucleotides are TGTGCCACCCAGTCACAGGGAGGTAGTTCACCCCTCCACTTT. Translation: CATQSQGGSSPLHF.